The 23 T cell receptor beta chains below were found in one sample sequenced in a study of blood T cells in healthy people across ages. Sample-barcoded 5' priming and a J-beta primer mix drove a second PCR of roughly 7 to 11 cycles. From the 5' RACE reads, TCRdb called clonotypes with MiXCR, one entry per CDR3 protein. The sample consists of some 1.4 million distinct CDR3 sequences, around two fifths of them appearing once. The sequenced sample was blood. The origin of the receptors is a woman between 18 and 30 years old in good health.

This sequence joins TRBV12-3 or TRBV12-4 and TRBJ2-2; D gene unclear. The CDR3 runs to 18 residues. The germline V and J ends were trimmed by 5 bases and 4 bases, with 23 bases remaining between them. The CDR3 nucleotides are TGTGCCAGCAGTCCTCCACTCCGGACCCGCAAGTCCACCGGGGAGCTGTTTTTT. This gives the protein CASSPPLRTRKSTGELFF.

The rearrangement uses TRBV11-2 and TRBJ2-1; a possible D gene is TRBD2 (6 bases). The germline gives CDR1 SGHAT, CDR2 FQNNGV. V lost 2 bases to trimming and J lost 5 bases, with 13 bases between them. This CDR3 has 15 residues. CDR3 sequence: CASSLRPGGDNEQFF. The CDR3 DNA follows: TGTGCCAGCAGCTTAAGGCCAGGAGGGGACAATGAGCAGTTCTTC.

This clonotype was picked up one time. J is TRBJ2-4 and V is TRBV2; no definite D call. V lost 7 bases, J lost 1 base, and 11 bases lay in between. CDR3 size: 14 residues. Germline CDR1 and CDR2: SNHLY and FYNNEI. CDR3 coding DNA: TGTGCCAGCAAACAAACCGAGGCCAAAAACATTCAGTACTTC. This gives the protein CASKQTEAKNIQYF.

J is TRBJ2-2 and V is TRBV7-2; 10 nucleotides agree with TRBD2. There are 17 residues in the CDR3. The germline CDR1 and CDR2 sequences are SGHTA and FQGNSA. The junction had 12 bases not matched to a gene; V was cut back by 9 bases and J by 2 bases. Here the CDR3 reads CASNSASGSSNTGELFF. CDR3 DNA sequence: TGTGCCAGTAACTCCGCTAGCGGGAGTAGTAACACCGGGGAGCTGTTTTTT.

J is TRBJ2-1 and V is TRBV12-3 or TRBV12-4; D is possibly TRBD2 (5 bases). Trimming took 9 bases from V and 7 from J, leaving 16 bases between them. The CDR3 has 13 residues. CDR3 in amino acids: CASPPGVRNEQFF. In nucleotides, the CDR3 is TGTGCCAGTCCCCCCGGGGTCCGGAATGAGCAGTTCTTC.

The chain is built from TRBV28 and TRBJ2-1, with a weak D call TRBD2 (6 bases). CDR1 MDHEN and CDR2 SYDVKM come from the germline V gene. V was cut by 3 bases and J by 13 bases, with 16 bases left in between. The CDR3 runs 13 residues. CDR3: CASSFPGVETQFF. The CDR3 DNA sequence: TGTGCCAGCAGTTTTCCGGGGGTGGAGACCCAGTTCTTC.

This clonotype was counted a few times. This sequence joins TRBV28 and TRBJ2-7; D gene uncertain. Germline CDR1 MDHEN, CDR2 SYDVKM. The CDR3 is made up of 17 amino acids. V lost 3 bases and J lost 1, with 19 bases in between. The chain's CDR3 is CASSFVPRLTQSYEQYF. The DNA for the CDR3 is TGTGCCAGCAGTTTTGTTCCCCGATTGACTCAGTCCTACGAGCAGTACTTC.

This clonotype was counted only a few times. This chain links TRBV9 with TRBJ1-6; D might be TRBD1 (5 bases). The germline V gene encodes CDR1 SGDLS and CDR2 YYNGEE. Between the trimmed V and J ends, which lost 2 bases and 6 bases, there was a span of 9 bases. This CDR3 comprises 14 residues. The CDR3: CASSVGTANSPLHF. CDR3 nucleotide sequence: TGTGCCAGCAGCGTCGGGACCGCTAATTCACCCCTCCACTTT.

The chain couples TRBV20-1 to TRBJ2-1; 7 positions match TRBD2. Germline CDR1 is DFQATT and CDR2 is SNEGSKA (reference sequence). This CDR3 is built from 18 residues. J gave up 7 bases and V 2 bases, and 20 bases lay outside the gene matches. CDR3 DNA sequence: TGCAGTGCTAGAATTCCAGCGCCTTACACAACGGGGGGTAATGAGCAGTTCTTC. Its protein product is CSARIPAPYTTGGNEQFF.

The chain has TRBV6-6 and TRBJ2-1; TRBD1 matches 9 bases. This CDR3 is built from 15 residues. The germline V gene encodes CDR1 MNHNY and CDR2 SVGAGI (reference sequence). V shed 2 bases and J 8 bases; nucleotides not matched to a gene: 7. The CDR3 DNA follows: TGTGCCAGCAGTTACAGGGACAGGGCGGGCGATGAGCAGTTCTTC. Protein sequence: CASSYRDRAGDEQFF.

This clonotype was seen only a few times. Written as DNA, the CDR3 is TGTGCCAGCAGTCGGGCACAACAATACCAAGAGACCCAGTACTTC. This translates into CASSRAQQYQETQYF. The chain combines TRBV6-2 or TRBV6-3 with TRBJ2-5; D gene uncertain. The germline CDR1 and CDR2 sequences are MNHEY and SVGEGT. This CDR3 contains 15 residues. V lost 5 bases to trimming and J lost 0 bases, with 13 bases between them.

In this sample, this clonotype turned up a few times. The chain couples TRBV20-1 to TRBJ2-1, with D possibly matching TRBD1 (6 bases). Trimming removed 6 bases from V and 8 bases from J, with 17 bases in between. CDR1 and CDR2 (germline): DFQATT, SNEGSKA (reference sequence). The CDR3 spans 13 residues. The CDR3 sequence: CSAPGTMRDEQFF. CDR3 sequence (DNA): TGCAGTGCGCCCGGGACAATGAGGGATGAGCAGTTCTTC.

V usage is TRBV24-1 and J usage is TRBJ2-2, with 14 bases fitting TRBD2. V lost 0 bases, J lost 4 bases, and 9 bases stayed unmatched. Germline CDR1 and CDR2: KGHDR and SFDVKD. CDR3 length: 20 residues. The CDR3 protein is CATSDLGVTSGGAVTGELFF. The CDR3 region has the DNA TGTGCCACCAGTGATTTGGGGGTGACTAGCGGGGGGGCCGTCACCGGGGAGCTGTTTTTT.

Only a few counts were recorded for this clonotype. The chain has TRBV5-5 and TRBJ1-1; the D gene is possibly TRBD1 (6 bases). Germline CDR1 SGHKS, CDR2 YYEKEE (reference sequence). The CDR3 is 15 residues long. Trimming shortened V by 4 bases and J by 4 bases, and 17 bases separated the two germline ends. CDR3 protein: CASSLAVEGGTEAFF. The CDR3 DNA follows: TGTGCCAGCAGCCTTGCGGTGGAGGGGGGCACTGAAGCTTTCTTT.

In this sample, this clonotype turned up a few times. The V call is TRBV10-3, the J call TRBJ2-3; D is possibly TRBD1 or TRBD2 (5 bases each). The CDR3 length is 13 residues. Germline CDR1 reads ENHRY; CDR2 reads SYGVKD. V was trimmed by 10 bases and J by 0 bases, leaving 11 bases between them. The CDR3 nucleotides read TGTGCCACCCGGGGCCAAAGCACAGATACGCAGTATTTT. Amino acids: CATRGQSTDTQYF.

The chain is built from TRBV12-3 or TRBV12-4 and TRBJ1-5; D is unclear. The CDR3 covers 13 residues. Deletions cut 3 bases from V and 2 bases from J, with 5 bases between. CDR3 nucleotides: TGTGCCAGCAGTTTGGAACGCAATCAGCCCCAGCATTTT. It encodes CASSLERNQPQHF.

This clonotype was seen more than once but under ten times. The chain is built from TRBV2 and TRBJ2-7; 10 bases align to TRBD1. The trim removed 5 bases at V and 2 bases at J, leaving 9 bases unmatched. The length of the CDR3 is 16 residues. Per germline, CDR1 SNHLY and CDR2 FYNNEI. The CDR3 coding sequence is TGTGCCAGCAGTCTAATGGGACAGGGGATAACCTACGAGCAGTACTTC. Amino acids: CASSLMGQGITYEQYF.

Only a few counts were recorded for this clonotype. The V gene is TRBV20-1, the J gene TRBJ2-1; D not resolved. The length of the CDR3 is 16 residues. V was shortened by 2 bases and J by 2 bases, with 16 bases between the two germline ends. Germline CDR1 DFQATT, CDR2 SNEGSKA (reference sequence). The CDR3: CSARSSVGQAYNEQFF. The CDR3 DNA reads as TGCAGTGCTAGATCTTCGGTGGGCCAAGCCTACAATGAGCAGTTCTTC.

V gene TRBV27 combines with J gene TRBJ1-2, with 12 bases matching TRBD1. Germline CDR1 and CDR2: MNHEY and SMNVEV (reference sequence). The V segment lost 2 bases and the J segment 4 bases; nucleotides outside the gene matches: 11. CDR3 length: 18 residues. The chain's CDR3 is CASSLGGTGGSPLYGYTF. The DNA for the CDR3 is TGTGCCAGCAGTTTAGGAGGGACAGGGGGCAGTCCCCTCTATGGCTACACCTTC.

Here the CDR3 DNA reads TGCGCCAGCAGCGAGGGCAGCGGGGGGCTATACAATGAGCAGTTCTTC. This sequence encodes CASSEGSGGLYNEQFF. V is TRBV5-1 and J is TRBJ2-1; 9 bases fit TRBD2. Germline assignment: CDR1 SGHRS and CDR2 YFSETQ. Trimming cost V 4 bases and J 4 bases; bases outside gene matches: 9. The CDR3 has 16 residues.

V usage is TRBV27 and J usage is TRBJ2-7; a weak D match, TRBD1 (5 bases). The ends were cut back, 3 bases at V and 5 bases at J, with 17 bases in the middle. The CDR3 sequence is 15 residues long. Germline V gene lookup returns CDR1 MNHEY and CDR2 SMNVEV (reference sequence). DNA of the CDR3: TGTGCCAGCAGTTTTTGGGGCGCGGACATGGACGAGCAGTACTTC. This gives the protein CASSFWGADMDEQYF.

V gene TRBV5-4 combines with J gene TRBJ2-1, with D maybe TRBD2 (6 bases). V lost 5 bases, J lost 0 bases, and 21 bases lay in between. This CDR3 has 18 amino acids. Germline CDR1 reads SGHNT; CDR2 reads YYREEE (reference sequence). The chain's CDR3 is CASRLGGTISGSYNEQFF. The CDR3 nucleotides are TGTGCCAGCAGGTTAGGCGGGACGATTAGCGGCTCCTACAATGAGCAGTTCTTC. The full variable domain, rest sourced from reference TRBV5-4 and TRBJ2-1, is ETGVTQSPTHLIKTRGQQVTLRCSSQSGHNTVSWYQQALGQGPQFIFQYYREEENGRGNFPPRFSGLQFPNYSSELNVNALELDDSALYLCASRLGGTISGSYNEQFFGPGTRLTVL.

This clonotype was recorded only once. The rearrangement uses TRBV20-1 and TRBJ1-6; TRBD1 might be the D (5 bases). The CDR3 is 16 amino acids. Germline assignment: CDR1 DFQATT and CDR2 SNEGSKA (reference sequence). The V end lost 2 bases, the J end lost 0 bases, and 11 bases lay between the germline ends. The CDR3 loop reads CSARRGEGSYNSPLHF. CDR3 sequence (DNA): TGCAGTGCTAGACGGGGGGAAGGCTCCTATAATTCACCCCTCCACTTT.